This is a list of T cell receptor beta chains from one sample in a study of blood T cell repertoires in COVID-19. Some clones are missing from TCRdb's copy, which holds only in-frame ones; the method was immunoSEQ multiplex PCR. The sample includes about 370,000 clones, around 87% of them seen just once. The specimen was peripheral blood. The receptors here all came from a woman in her 30s with COVID-19, enrolled during active disease. Both conserved end residues are part of each CDR3. Each record gives: V gene, CDR3 protein.

v_gene: TRBV20-1; CDR3aa: CSAGENYGYTF
v_gene: TRBV27; CDR3aa: CASSGTGKIYSYEQYF
v_gene: TRBV4-1; CDR3aa: CASSQGAGGNYGYTF
v_gene: TRBV27; CDR3aa: CASSFSGTLFDEQYF
v_gene: TRBV11-1; CDR3aa: CATGTGYGNEQFF
v_gene: TRBV27; CDR3aa: CASSPLGTYYEQYF
v_gene: TRBV7-8; CDR3aa: CASRSGGQGSQETQYF
v_gene: TRBV9; CDR3aa: CASSFGQGVGYEQYF
v_gene: TRBV30; CDR3aa: CAWSLGSGTDTQYF
v_gene: TRBV10-3; CDR3aa: CAISAGRRGTGELFF
v_gene: TRBV28; CDR3aa: CASSLRASGRNAFF
v_gene: TRBV12-3/TRBV12-4; CDR3aa: CASRPGVWETQYF
v_gene: TRBV28; CDR3aa: CASSLAAGLISFKYF
v_gene: TRBV29-1; CDR3aa: CSVAGLAGLSEQYF
v_gene: TRBV6-1; CDR3aa: CASSENRQGYYGYTF
v_gene: TRBV5-1; CDR3aa: CASSKPLAGDPYEQYF
v_gene: TRBV27; CDR3aa: CASSRKDRAPLYEQYF
v_gene: TRBV2; CDR3aa: CASSVASGYSNQPQHF
v_gene: TRBV29-1; CDR3aa: CSVRTGAKGGYTF
v_gene: TRBV9; CDR3aa: CASSGDRGTTGELFF
v_gene: TRBV5-5; CDR3aa: CASSLVGRPETQYF
v_gene: TRBV19; CDR3aa: CASSISGYGYTF
v_gene: TRBV24-1; CDR3aa: CATSAGFGYEQYF
v_gene: TRBV27; CDR3aa: CASSPRGISSYEQYF
v_gene: TRBV9; CDR3aa: CASSVWTSGYNEQFF
v_gene: TRBV12-2; CDR3aa: CASRFVGGYHYEQYF
v_gene: TRBV5-1; CDR3aa: CASSLRGDSYNEQFF
v_gene: TRBV7-9; CDR3aa: CATSGRVDTGELFF
v_gene: TRBV2; CDR3aa: CASSEKWGQYGYTF
v_gene: TRBV28; CDR3aa: CASHPNRGHNNEQFF
v_gene: TRBV30; CDR3aa: CAWNMGLANEQFF
v_gene: TRBV12-3/TRBV12-4; CDR3aa: CASQPRSNEKLFF
v_gene: TRBV30; CDR3aa: CAWQSGTTLEQFF
v_gene: TRBV4-3; CDR3aa: CASSQAGTNTYEQYF
v_gene: TRBV21-1; CDR3aa: CASSKVRQGGMNTEAFF
v_gene: TRBV6-5; CDR3aa: CASRWTGGGYEQYF
v_gene: TRBV19; CDR3aa: CASSSAPGGSTDTQYF